This T cell receptor (beta chain) was captured by sequencing in a study of T cell repertoires in cytomegalovirus infection. TCRdb ran MiXCR on the reads and lists one entry per CDR3 protein. The sample holds 100,000 to 150,000 distinct CDR3 sequences, more than 7% seen once. Source material: PBMCs. This receptor was obtained from a human donor in good health (CMV status not recorded). Some clones in this sample may be carry-over from other donors' samples.

The CDR3 sequence: CSARDTGDTQYF. DNA of the CDR3: TGCAGTGCTAGAGATACAGGGGATACGCAGTATTTT. J is TRBJ2-3 and V is TRBV20-1; D might be TRBD1 (6 bases). Germline CDR1 and CDR2: DFQATT and SNEGSKA (reference sequence). The V end was cut by 0 bases, the J end by 6 bases, with 7 bases between. The CDR3 has 12 residues.